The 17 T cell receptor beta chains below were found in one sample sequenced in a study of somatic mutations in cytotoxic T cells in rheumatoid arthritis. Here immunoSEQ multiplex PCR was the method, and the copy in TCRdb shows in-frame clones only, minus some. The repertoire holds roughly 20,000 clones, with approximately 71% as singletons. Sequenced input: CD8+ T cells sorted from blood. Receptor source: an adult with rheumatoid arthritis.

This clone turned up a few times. Here the CDR3 reads CAWKQGGPEAFF. CDR3 DNA sequence: TGTGCCTGGAAGCAGGGTGGTCCTGAAGCTTTCTTT. The genes are TRBV30 and TRBJ1-1, with TRBD1 as a possible D gene (5 bases). Trimming removed 4 bases from V and 6 bases from J, with 12 bases in between. Per the germline V gene, CDR1 is GTSNPN and CDR2 is SVGIG (reference sequence). The CDR3 has 12 amino acids. Full variable domain (outside the CDR3, taken from reference TRBV30 and TRBJ1-1): SQTIHQWPATLVQPVGSPLSLECTVEGTSNPNLYWYRQAAGRGLQLLFYSVGIGQISSEVPQNLSASRPQDRQFILSSKKLLLSDSGFYLCAWKQGGPEAFFGQGTRLTVV.

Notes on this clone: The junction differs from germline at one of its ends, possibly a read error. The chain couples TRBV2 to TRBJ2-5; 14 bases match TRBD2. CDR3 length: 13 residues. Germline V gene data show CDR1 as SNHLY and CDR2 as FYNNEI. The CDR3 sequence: CASKQNWGLAGDF. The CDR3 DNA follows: TGTGCCAGCAAGCAAAACTGGGGACTAGCGGGGGACTTC. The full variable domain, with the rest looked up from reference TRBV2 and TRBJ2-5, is EPEVTQTPSHQVTQMGQEVILRCVPISNHLYFYWYRQILGQKVEFLVSFYNNEISEKSEIFDDQFSVERPDGSNFTLKIRSTKLEDSAMYFCASKQNWGLAGDFGPGTRLLVL.

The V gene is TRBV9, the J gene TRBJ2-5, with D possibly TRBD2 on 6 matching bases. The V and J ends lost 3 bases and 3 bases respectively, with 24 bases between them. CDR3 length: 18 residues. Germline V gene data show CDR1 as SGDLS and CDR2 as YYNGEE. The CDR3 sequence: CASSEGGAGGSPKETQYF. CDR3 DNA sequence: TGTGCCAGCAGCGAGGGAGGAGCTGGCGGGTCCCCAAAAGAGACCCAGTACTTC.

For the CDR3, the DNA is TGTGCCAGCAGCCCCCCTGGCGGGGGGGCGAGGTGGGAGCAGTTCTTC. Its protein is CASSPPGGGARWEQFF. This chain links TRBV7-9 with TRBJ2-1; TRBD2 matches at 9 bases. The V and J ends lost 5 bases and 10 bases, in that order; junction bases with no gene match: 15. This CDR3 has 16 residues. Germline V gene data show CDR1 as SEHNR and CDR2 as FQNEAQ (reference sequence).

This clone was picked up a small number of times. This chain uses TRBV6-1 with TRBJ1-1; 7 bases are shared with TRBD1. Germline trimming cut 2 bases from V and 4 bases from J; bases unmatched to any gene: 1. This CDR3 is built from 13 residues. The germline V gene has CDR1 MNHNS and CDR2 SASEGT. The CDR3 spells CASSEQGGTEAFF. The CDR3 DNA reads TGTGCCAGCAGTGAACAGGGGGGCACTGAAGCTTTCTTT.

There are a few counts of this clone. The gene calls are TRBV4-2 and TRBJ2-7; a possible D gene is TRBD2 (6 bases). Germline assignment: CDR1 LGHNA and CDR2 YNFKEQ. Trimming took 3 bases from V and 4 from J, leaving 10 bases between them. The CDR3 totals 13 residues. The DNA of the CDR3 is TGTGCCAGCAGCCATGGGGGGAAGTACGAGCAGTACTTC. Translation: CASSHGGKYEQYF.

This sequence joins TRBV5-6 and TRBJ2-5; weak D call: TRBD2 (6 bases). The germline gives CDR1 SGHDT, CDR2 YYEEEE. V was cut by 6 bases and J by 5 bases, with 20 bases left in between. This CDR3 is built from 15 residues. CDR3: CASTITGDHTETQYF. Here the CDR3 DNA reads TGTGCCAGCACGATAACGGGGGACCACACGGAGACCCAGTACTTC.

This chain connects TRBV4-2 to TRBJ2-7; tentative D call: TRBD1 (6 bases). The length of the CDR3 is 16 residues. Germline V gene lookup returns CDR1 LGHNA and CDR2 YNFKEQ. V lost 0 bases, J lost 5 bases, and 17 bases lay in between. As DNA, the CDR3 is TGTGCCAGCAGCCAAGAAGGTGATTACAGGGCCCACGAGCAGTACTTC. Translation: CASSQEGDYRAHEQYF.

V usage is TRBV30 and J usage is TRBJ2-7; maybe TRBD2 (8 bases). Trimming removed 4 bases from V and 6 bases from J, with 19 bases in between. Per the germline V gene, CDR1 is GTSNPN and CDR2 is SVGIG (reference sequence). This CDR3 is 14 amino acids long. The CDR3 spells CAWNLGGAGGEQYF. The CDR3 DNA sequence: TGTGCCTGGAACCTAGGGGGCGCGGGGGGCGAGCAGTACTTC.

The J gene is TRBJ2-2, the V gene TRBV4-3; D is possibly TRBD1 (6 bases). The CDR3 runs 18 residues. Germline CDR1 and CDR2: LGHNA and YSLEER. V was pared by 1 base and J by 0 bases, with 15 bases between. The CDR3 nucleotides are TGCGCCAGCAGCCAAGGAGGACAGTACTCCGCGAACACCGGGGAGCTGTTTTTT. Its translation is CASSQGGQYSANTGELFF.

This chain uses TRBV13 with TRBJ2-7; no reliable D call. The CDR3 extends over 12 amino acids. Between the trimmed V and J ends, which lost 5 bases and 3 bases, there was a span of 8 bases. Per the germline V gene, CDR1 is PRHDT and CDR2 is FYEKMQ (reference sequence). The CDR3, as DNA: TGTGCCAGCAGCGTCGACGGCTACGAGCAGTACTTC. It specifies CASSVDGYEQYF. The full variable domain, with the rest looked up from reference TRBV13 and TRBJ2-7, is AAGVIQSPRHLIKEKRETATLKCYPIPRHDTVYWYQQGPGQDPQFLISFYEKMQSDKGSIPDRFSAQQFSDYHSELNMSSLELGDSALYFCASSVDGYEQYFGPGTRLTVT.

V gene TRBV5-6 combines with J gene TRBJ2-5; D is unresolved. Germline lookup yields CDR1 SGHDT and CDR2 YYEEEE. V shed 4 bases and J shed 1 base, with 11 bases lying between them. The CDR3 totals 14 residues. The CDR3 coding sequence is TGTGCCAGCAGCGCCGACATATCCCAAGAGACCCAGTACTTC. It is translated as CASSADISQETQYF.

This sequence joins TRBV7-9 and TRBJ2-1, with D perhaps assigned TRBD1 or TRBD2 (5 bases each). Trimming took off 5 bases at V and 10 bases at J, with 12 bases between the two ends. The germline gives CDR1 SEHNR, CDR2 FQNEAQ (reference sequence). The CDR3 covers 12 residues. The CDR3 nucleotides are TGTGCCAGCAGCCTCGGCTGGGGGGAGCAGTTCTTC. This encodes CASSLGWGEQFF.

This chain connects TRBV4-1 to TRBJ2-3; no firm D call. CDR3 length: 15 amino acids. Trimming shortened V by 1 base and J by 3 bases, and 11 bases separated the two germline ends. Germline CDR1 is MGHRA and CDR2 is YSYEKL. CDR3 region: CASSQGESRTDTQYF. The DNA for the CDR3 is TGCGCCAGCAGCCAAGGTGAAAGCCGAACAGATACGCAGTATTTT.

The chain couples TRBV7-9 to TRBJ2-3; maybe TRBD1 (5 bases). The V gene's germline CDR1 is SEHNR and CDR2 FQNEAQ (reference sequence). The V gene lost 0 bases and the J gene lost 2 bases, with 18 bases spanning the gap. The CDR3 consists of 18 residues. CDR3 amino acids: CASSLALGGDSYTDTQYF. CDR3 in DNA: TGTGCCAGCAGCTTAGCGTTAGGTGGAGACAGCTACACAGATACGCAGTATTTT.

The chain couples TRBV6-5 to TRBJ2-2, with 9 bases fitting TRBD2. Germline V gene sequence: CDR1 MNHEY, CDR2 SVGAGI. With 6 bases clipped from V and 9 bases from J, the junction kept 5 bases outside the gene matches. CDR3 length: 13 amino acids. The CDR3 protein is CASSPSGAWELFF. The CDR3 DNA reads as TGTGCCAGCAGCCCTAGCGGGGCGTGGGAGCTGTTTTTT.

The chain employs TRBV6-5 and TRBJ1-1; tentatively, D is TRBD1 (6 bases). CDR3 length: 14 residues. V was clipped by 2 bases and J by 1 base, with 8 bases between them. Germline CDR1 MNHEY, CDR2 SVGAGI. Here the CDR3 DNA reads TGTGCCAGCAGTTACACGGGGGCGAACACTGAAGCTTTCTTT. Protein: CASSYTGANTEAFF.